There are many counts of the clone carrying this T cell receptor beta chain. Its antigen is undetermined. This sample is drawn from a study of T cells in Graves' hyperthyroidism and ophthalmopathy. Turning to the study itself: Blood was drawn when the patient was first diagnosed and still untreated.

Authors of the study amplified TCR beta CDR3 regions from RNA transcripts. HTBI primers were used for first-round RT-PCR of the TCR CDR3. TCRdb ran MiXCR on the multiplex PCR reads and lists one entry per CDR3 protein. The table has 460,000 or so distinct CDR3 sequences, 13% to 15% seen once. The germline V and J ends were trimmed by 5 bases and 0 bases, with 18 bases remaining between them. Germline V gene sequence: CDR1 LGHDT, CDR2 YNNKEL (reference sequence). CDR3 length equals 17 residues. Hyperthyroidism of Graves' type that showed no ophthalmopathy progression within 18 months was stable. General study findings and limits: Most clonotypes expanded in thyroid above 0.001 were likewise present in blood.

Sequencing was done on a sample of blood. V gene TRBV3-1 combines with J gene TRBJ2-3; the D gene is possibly TRBD2 (5 bases). The source of this sequence is a young woman with Graves' hyperthyroidism. CDR3 sequence: CASSSNIAFPSTDTQYF. Written as DNA, the CDR3 is TGTGCCAGCAGCTCTAATATAGCGTTCCCTAGCACAGATACGCAGTATTTT.